Following are 12 T cell receptor beta chains from one sample sequenced in a study of cytomegalovirus exposure and HLA in healthy donors. PCR was performed using 60 Vbeta and 13 Jbeta primers. Sequenced by immunoSEQ multiplex PCR; TCRdb stores in-frame clones only, minus some. This table holds roughly 120,000 clones, 79% found once. The sequencing sample was made of PBMCs. The source is a young man in good health and CMV-seronegative.

The rearrangement uses TRBV30 and TRBJ2-1; 10 nucleotides match TRBD2. CDR1 is GTSNPN and CDR2 is SVGIG in the germline V gene (reference sequence). V lost 8 bases to trimming and J lost 7 bases; unmatched junction nucleotides: 8. The CDR3 spans 13 residues. CDR3 sequence: CATEREGLNEQFF. The CDR3 bases are TGTGCCACTGAGCGGGAGGGTCTTAATGAGCAGTTCTTC. The entire variable domain, with the rest obtained from reference TRBV30 and TRBJ2-1, is as follows: SQTIHQWPATLVQPVGSPLSLECTVEGTSNPNLYWYRQAAGRGLQLLFYSVGIGQISSEVPQNLSASRPQDRQFILSSKKLLLSDSGFYLCATEREGLNEQFFGPGTRLTVL.

CDR3 DNA sequence: TGTGCCACTGCCCCGGGACAGGGAATCTATGGCTACACCTTC. It is translated as CATAPGQGIYGYTF. The rearrangement joins TRBV15 to TRBJ1-2; 9 nucleotides agree with TRBD1. Germline V gives CDR1 LNHNV, CDR2 YYDKDF (reference sequence). J gave up 4 bases and V 9 bases, and 9 bases lay outside the gene matches. The CDR3 runs to 14 residues.

The gene calls are TRBV7-9 and TRBJ2-3, with a weak D call TRBD2 (5 bases). V was cut by 5 bases and J by 11 bases, with 17 bases left in between. The CDR3 spans 13 residues. Germline V gene lookup returns CDR1 SEHNR and CDR2 FQNEAQ (reference sequence). The CDR3 here is CASSPPARAEQYF. In DNA, the CDR3 is TGTGCCAGCAGCCCCCCCGCGAGGGCCGAGCAGTATTTT.

V usage is TRBV28 and J usage is TRBJ1-4, with a possible D match to TRBD1 (5 bases). The CDR3 is 15 residues long. The germline CDR1 and CDR2 sequences are MDHEN and SYDVKM. V shed 7 bases and J shed 5 bases, with 17 bases lying between them. CDR3 amino acids: CASILSGGLNEKLFF. CDR3 DNA: TGTGCCAGCATCCTAAGCGGGGGTCTGAATGAAAAACTGTTTTTT.

The chain carries TRBV28 and TRBJ1-2; TRBD1 might be the D (5 bases). The CDR3 is made up of 11 amino acids. Trimming pared 10 bases from V and 8 bases from J, leaving 14 bases between. Germline values: CDR1 MDHEN, CDR2 SYDVKM. The CDR3 protein is CATLDSGGYTF. Written as DNA, the CDR3 is TGTGCCACCCTCGACAGTGGGGGCTACACCTTC.

The DNA for the CDR3 is TGTGCCAGCAGCCTTGGTGAAGGGGGCTCTGGAAACACCATATATTTT. Protein sequence: CASSLGEGGSGNTIYF. The chain is built from TRBV7-3 and TRBJ1-3, with TRBD1 as a possible D gene (6 bases). The CDR3 covers 16 residues. V shed 5 bases and J shed 0 bases, with 14 bases lying between them. Germline V CDR1 and CDR2: SGHTA, FQGTGA.

The rearrangement links TRBV19 to TRBJ2-1; 12 nucleotides line up with TRBD2. This CDR3 is built from 17 residues. Germline values: CDR1 LNHDA, CDR2 SQIVND (reference sequence). V trimming: 4 bases; J trimming: 7 bases; junction bases outside the gene matches: 11. CDR3 DNA: TGTGCCAGTAGTACGGCCTGGACTAGCGGGACTGGGAATGAGCAGTTCTTC. Protein sequence: CASSTAWTSGTGNEQFF.

This rearrangement joins TRBV5-1 to TRBJ2-1; D is possibly TRBD2 (5 bases). This CDR3 region has 17 residues. The germline V gene encodes CDR1 SGHRS and CDR2 YFSETQ. V lost 1 base, J lost 3 bases, and 17 bases lay in between. The CDR3 here is CASSLRSGGANYNEQFF. The CDR3 DNA sequence: TGCGCCAGCAGCTTGAGGTCCGGAGGAGCGAACTACAATGAGCAGTTCTTC. The full variable domain, its missing parts supplied by reference TRBV5-1 and TRBJ2-1, is KAGVTQTPRYLIKTRGQQVTLSCSPISGHRSVSWYQQTPGQGLQFLFEYFSETQRNKGNFPGRFSGRQFSNSRSEMNVSTLELGDSALYLCASSLRSGGANYNEQFFGPGTRLTVL.

The chain joins TRBV2 to TRBJ2-3; TRBD2 matches at 10 bases. The CDR3 contains 15 residues. The germline CDR1 and CDR2 sequences are SNHLY and FYNNEI. After removal of 5 bases from V and 0 bases from J, the junction contained 2 bases not matched to a gene. The DNA for the CDR3 is TGTGCCAGCAGTCAGCGGGAGGGGAGCACAGATACGCAGTATTTT. This translates into CASSQREGSTDTQYF.

V is TRBV7-2 and J is TRBJ2-3; 8 nucleotides match TRBD2. The CDR3 length is 15 residues. V lost 3 bases, J lost 10 bases, and 12 bases stayed unmatched. CDR1 is SGHTA, CDR2 FQGNSA, per germline. The CDR3 DNA follows: TGTGCCAGCAGCTTTACGAGCGGGAGTCAGTCGCCGCAGTATTTT. Translating gives CASSFTSGSQSPQYF.

The V call is TRBV19, the J call TRBJ1-5; TRBD1 might be the D (5 bases). V lost 3 bases to trimming and J lost 2 bases, with 20 bases between them. The CDR3 runs 18 residues. CDR1 is LNHDA, CDR2 SQIVND, per germline (reference sequence). CDR3 coding DNA: TGTGCCAGTAGTATGTCACAGGTCCCGAATTGGGGCAATCAGCCCCAGCATTTT. Translating gives CASSMSQVPNWGNQPQHF.

This chain links TRBV10-3 with TRBJ2-1, with TRBD2 identical over 11 bases. Germline values: CDR1 ENHRY, CDR2 SYGVKD. This CDR3 has 15 residues. The CDR3 here is CGTGTSGPEYNEQFF. The CDR3 coding sequence is TGTGGTACCGGGACTAGCGGCCCTGAATACAATGAGCAGTTCTTC.